Shown below are 9 T cell receptor beta chains from a single sample sequenced in a study of shared clonotypes between healthy human individuals. Assay: immunoSEQ multiplex PCR; the TCRdb copy retains only in-frame clones and omits some. The sample has 2 million to 2.5 million clones, approximately 96% seen once. The sample comprised naive CD4+ T cells sorted from blood. Subset described: CD45RA+ positively selected. The receptors originated from a young man in good health.

CDR3 DNA sequence: TGTGCCAGCAGATCCAGGGTGGGAGAGCAGTACTTC. Translation: CASRSRVGEQYF. The chain couples TRBV27 to TRBJ2-7, with D tentatively TRBD1 (5 bases). Trimming removed 6 bases from V and 7 bases from J, with 13 bases in between. Germline V lookup: CDR1 MNHEY, CDR2 SMNVEV (reference sequence). The CDR3 totals 12 residues.

The rearrangement joins TRBV5-4 to TRBJ1-1, with 8 bases identical to TRBD1. This CDR3 has 14 residues. Germline CDR1 and CDR2: SGHNT and YYREEE (reference sequence). V dropped 3 bases and J dropped 8; count of bases not matched to a gene: 9. The CDR3 reads CASSSPEGDREAFF. For the CDR3, the DNA is TGTGCCAGCAGCTCCCCGGAGGGGGACAGGGAAGCTTTCTTT.

This clone occurred once. The identical CDR3 is also encoded by other nucleotide sequences in the sample. The chain is built from TRBV30 and TRBJ2-7; D may be TRBD2 (7 bases). CDR3 length: 12 amino acids. The germline CDR1 and CDR2 sequences are GTSNPN and SVGIG (reference sequence). The V end lost 5 bases, the J end lost 1 base, and 9 bases lay between the germline ends. The CDR3 region has the DNA TGTGCCTGGGGGAGGGGGTCCTACGAGCAGTACTTC. Residues: CAWGRGSYEQYF.

This chain joins TRBV7-9 and TRBJ2-1, with D possibly being TRBD2 (6 bases). The length of the CDR3 is 16 residues. Trimming cost V 9 bases and J 2 bases, with 20 bases left between them. Germline V gene sequence: CDR1 SEHNR, CDR2 FQNEAQ (reference sequence). The CDR3 protein is CASNSIRGSAYNEQFF. The DNA for the CDR3 is TGTGCCAGTAACTCCATACGGGGGTCCGCCTACAATGAGCAGTTCTTC.

The V and J genes are TRBV7-9 and TRBJ1-3; D uncertain. Germline assignment: CDR1 SEHNR and CDR2 FQNEAQ (reference sequence). The CDR3 loop spans 15 amino acids. The V and J ends lost 5 bases and 0 bases respectively, with 11 bases between them. The CDR3 DNA is TGTGCCAGCAGCGGGAGACCCAACTCTGGAAACACCATATATTTT. Translating it yields CASSGRPNSGNTIYF.

The rearrangement links TRBV27 to TRBJ2-3; D unresolved. The CDR3 is made up of 12 amino acids. Germline V gene sequence: CDR1 MNHEY, CDR2 SMNVEV (reference sequence). Trimming stripped 6 bases from V and 0 bases from J, with 4 bases between. The CDR3, as DNA: TGTGCCAGCAGGCCAAGCACAGATACGCAGTATTTT. Translated, it gives CASRPSTDTQYF.

This clone was counted once. V gene TRBV4-3 combines with J gene TRBJ1-5; D remains ambiguous. CDR3 length: 13 amino acids. Trimming took off 0 bases at V and 6 bases at J, with 6 bases between the two ends. CDR1 is LGHNA, CDR2 YSLEER, per germline. The CDR3 DNA reads as TGCGCCAGCAGCCAAGAGTCCCGTCAGCCCCAGCATTTT. It is translated as CASSQESRQPQHF.

The chain joins TRBV11-2 to TRBJ2-5; D is uncertain. Trimming shortened V by 5 bases and J by 1 base, and 14 bases separated the two germline ends. CDR3 length: 15 residues. Germline values: CDR1 SGHAT, CDR2 FQNNGV. The CDR3 here is CASSVRGQVQETQYF. CDR3 bases: TGTGCCAGCAGCGTTAGAGGCCAGGTCCAAGAGACCCAGTACTTC. Filled out from reference TRBV11-2 and TRBJ2-5, the complete variable domain reads EAGVAQSPRYKIIEKRQSVAFWCNPISGHATLYWYQQILGQGPKLLIQFQNNGVVDDSQLPKDRFSAERLKGVDSTLKIQPAKLEDSAVYLCASSVRGQVQETQYFGPGTRLLVL.

J is TRBJ2-7 and V is TRBV4-3; D is perhaps TRBD1 (6 bases). With 0 bases removed from V and 5 bases from J, the gap between germline ends came to 8 bases. The CDR3 has 13 residues. The germline V gene encodes CDR1 LGHNA and CDR2 YSLEER. For the CDR3, the DNA is TGCGCCAGCAGCCAAGAAACAGGGCACGAGCAGTACTTC. Protein: CASSQETGHEQYF.